This TCR beta chain was recovered during a study of cytomegalovirus exposure and HLA in healthy donors. Study-level background: One earlier analysis, a look at 150 million to 200 million T cells, found approximately 120 million unique TCR beta sequences. The study, taken as a whole, reports: In a later analysis, TCR beta V- and J-gene trimming showed a link to a missense DCLRE1C variant. According to an earlier analysis, most TCR beta V segments yielded productive rearrangements about 90% or about 30% of the time.

PCR involved 60 Vbeta and 13 Jbeta primers. The method was immunoSEQ multiplex PCR; TCRdb's version includes in-frame clones alone and lacks a portion of them. Counted here are about 190,000 clones, about four fifths occurring once; the ten biggest clones make up less than 2%. In the case of this clone: The antigen is undetermined.

The source is a man aged 18 to 29 in good health and CMV-seronegative. The sequenced sample consisted of PBMCs.

The CDR3 DNA reads TGTGCCAGCAGCTCTGACAGGGGGTTTAGGAATGAGCAGTTCTTC. It yields the protein CASSSDRGFRNEQFF. This rearrangement joins TRBV5-4 to TRBJ2-1, with 9 bases matching TRBD1. The CDR3 has 15 residues. The germline V gene encodes CDR1 SGHNT and CDR2 YYREEE (reference sequence). Trimming cost V 3 bases and J 7 bases; bases outside gene matches: 8. Together with reference TRBV5-4 and TRBJ2-1, the CDR3 gives the full variable domain: ETGVTQSPTHLIKTRGQQVTLRCSSQSGHNTVSWYQQALGQGPQFIFQYYREEENGRGNFPPRFSGLQFPNYSSELNVNALELDDSALYLCASSSDRGFRNEQFFGPGTRLTVL.